The T cell receptor (beta chain) described here comes from a study of Ad26.COV2.S vaccination and SARS-CoV-2 variants. The study's findings and limits: Measurement of non-spike TCR breadth gave similar results in vaccine and placebo recipients.

The junction had 4 bases not matched to a gene; V was cut back by 1 base and J by 1 base. This CDR3 has 16 residues. Germline V gives CDR1 LGHNA, CDR2 YSLEER. As concerns this clone: The antigen is not known.

Data came from immunoSEQ multiplex PCR; TCRdb stores just in-frame clones and leaves some out. The sample includes hundreds of thousands of clones, 75% to 95% seen only once; the top ten take 9.5% to 15%. Treatment given: over 15 received Ad26.COV2.S at low or high dose, single or two shots; about 5 received placebo; per-sample allocation not given. Day 63 after the first injection of vaccine or placebo was the sampling time. The input for sequencing was peripheral blood, taken in a trial of Ad26.COV2.S vaccine versus placebo. The J gene is TRBJ2-3, the V gene TRBV4-3, with 8 nucleotides matching TRBD1. The TCR comes from a person aged 18 to 59 who received the Ad26.COV2.S COVID-19 vaccine or a placebo. This CDR3 reads CASSQVPGQGTDTQYF. In nucleotides, the CDR3 is TGCGCCAGCAGCCAAGTTCCGGGACAGGGCACAGATACGCAGTATTTT.